Following are 4 T cell receptor beta chains from one sample sequenced in a study of T cell responses to AZD1222 COVID-19 vaccine. Here immunoSEQ multiplex PCR was the method, and the copy in TCRdb shows in-frame clones only, minus some. The sample lists tens of thousands of clones, about nine tenths occurring once. Sequences were derived from peripheral blood, sampled on day 0 of MenACWY control vaccination. The receptors derive from an adult in good health.

The V call is TRBV7-2, the J call TRBJ1-1; no clear D. V shed 5 bases and J shed 11 bases, with 12 bases lying between them. Germline V gene data show CDR1 as SGHTA and CDR2 as FQGNSA. There are 11 residues in the CDR3. This CDR3 reads CASSPQRVAFF. The CDR3 coding sequence is TGTGCCAGCAGCCCCCAGCGGGTGGCTTTCTTT.

The gene calls are TRBV24-1 and TRBJ1-2; D gene unclear. Trimming pared 5 bases from V and 2 bases from J, leaving 11 bases between. The CDR3 runs 14 residues. Germline V gene sequence: CDR1 KGHDR, CDR2 SFDVKD. The chain's CDR3 is CATSGGSQNYGYTF. DNA for the CDR3: TGTGCCACCAGTGGCGGAAGCCAGAACTATGGCTACACCTTC.

The J gene is TRBJ2-1, the V gene TRBV25-1, with D possibly matching TRBD2 (6 bases). Per germline, CDR1 MGHDK and CDR2 SYGVNS. V lost 8 bases, J lost 4 bases, and 15 bases lay in between. The CDR3 contains 14 residues. The CDR3 nucleotides read TGTGCCAGCGCCCGGGACTCCCTATACAATGAGCAGTTCTTC. Protein product: CASARDSLYNEQFF.

This clone has a single count. This rearrangement joins TRBV5-1 to TRBJ2-3; 11 bases map to TRBD2. Looked up from germline, CDR1 is SGHRS and CDR2 is YFSETQ. V dropped 3 bases and J dropped 6; count of bases not matched to a gene: 12. This CDR3 is 17 amino acids long. This CDR3 reads CASSSGISGRAGDTQYF. In nucleotides, the CDR3 is TGCGCCAGCAGCTCGGGGATTAGCGGGAGGGCCGGGGATACGCAGTATTTT.